These 6 T cell receptor beta chains were sequenced from one sample in a study of PD-L1 blockade in urothelial cancer. Time point described: pretreatment peripheral blood. Generated by immunoSEQ multiplex PCR, the TCRdb table keeps only in-frame clones and is missing some. Among roughly 63,000 clones, roughly 79% were seen once, and the ten largest hold 4.5% to 6%. Sequenced here: PBMCs, sampled around atezolizumab (anti-PD-L1) treatment. The receptor set was obtained from a man in his 70s with urothelial cancer.

The chain uses TRBV4-1 and TRBJ1-4; D uncertain. Looked up from germline, CDR1 is MGHRA and CDR2 is YSYEKL. V lost 0 bases to trimming and J lost 0 bases, with 14 bases between them. The CDR3 contains 18 residues. The chain's CDR3 is CASSQDGEAASTNEKLFF. CDR3 coding DNA: TGCGCCAGCAGCCAAGATGGTGAGGCCGCCTCAACTAATGAAAAACTGTTTTTT.

The rearrangement uses TRBV7-8 and TRBJ2-7; TRBD1 matches at 10 bases. Germline V CDR1 and CDR2: SGHVS, FQNEAQ. This CDR3 comprises 17 residues. The junction had 6 bases not matched to a gene; V was cut back by 1 base and J by 0 bases. CDR3 region: CASSLGGGQGHSYEQYF. The CDR3 bases are TGTGCCAGCAGCTTAGGGGGGGGACAGGGGCACTCCTACGAGCAGTACTTC.

The chain carries TRBV6-5 and TRBJ1-1; possibly TRBD1 for D (5 bases). Germline V gene sequence: CDR1 MNHEY, CDR2 SVGAGI. There are 15 residues in the CDR3. The V and J ends lost 7 bases and 1 base respectively, with 16 bases between them. The CDR3 DNA follows: TGTGCCAGCATAGGGCAGGGCCGTAAGAACACTGAAGCTTTCTTT. Translation gives CASIGQGRKNTEAFF.

The J gene is TRBJ2-5, the V gene TRBV7-2; 7 bases line up with TRBD1. The CDR3 spans 14 residues. The V gene's germline CDR1 is SGHTA and CDR2 FQGNSA. V lost 7 bases and J lost 4; bases outside the gene matches: 9. Here the CDR3 reads CASNSGRGSETQYF. CDR3 coding DNA: TGTGCCAGCAACTCAGGCAGGGGGTCAGAGACCCAGTACTTC.

The chain recombines TRBV7-8 with TRBJ1-2, with D unresolved. CDR1 and CDR2 from the germline V gene are SGHVS and FQNEAQ. The CDR3 spans 13 residues. The ends were cut back, 5 bases at V and 7 bases at J, with 14 bases in the middle. CDR3 sequence (DNA): TGTGCCAGCAGCCCCCACTTAATCCCTGGCTACACCTTC. This sequence encodes CASSPHLIPGYTF.

The chain employs TRBV4-2 and TRBJ2-3; 7 positions match TRBD2. Trimming removed 0 bases from V and 5 bases from J; junction bases left unmatched: 8. The V gene's germline CDR1 is LGHNA and CDR2 YNFKEQ. This CDR3 is 16 amino acids long. CDR3 in amino acids: CASSQEVRRGRDTQYF. As DNA, the CDR3 is TGTGCCAGCAGCCAAGAGGTTCGGCGGGGGAGAGATACGCAGTATTTT.